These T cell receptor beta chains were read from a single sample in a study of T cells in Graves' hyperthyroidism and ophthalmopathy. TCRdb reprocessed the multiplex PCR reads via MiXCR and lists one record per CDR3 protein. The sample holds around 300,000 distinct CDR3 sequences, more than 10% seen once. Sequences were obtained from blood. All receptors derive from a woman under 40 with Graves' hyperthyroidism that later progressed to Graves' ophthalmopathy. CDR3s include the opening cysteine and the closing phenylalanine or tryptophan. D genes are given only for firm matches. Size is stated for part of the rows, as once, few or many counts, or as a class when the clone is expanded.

CDR3 protein: CASSQGLAGLVYEQYF
CDR3 DNA: TGCGCCAGCAGCCAAGGACTAGCGGGTCTGGTGTACGAGCAGTACTTC
J gene: TRBJ2-7
V gene: TRBV4-1
clone size: -
D gene: TRBD2

CDR3 protein: CAWRKDPAYEQYF
CDR3 DNA: TGTGCCTGGAGAAAGGACCCGGCCTACGAGCAGTACTTC
J gene: TRBJ2-7
V gene: TRBV30
clone size: many
D gene: -

CDR3 protein: CASSLIGARNAGELFF
CDR3 DNA: TGTGCCAGCAGCTTAATCGGGGCTAGAAATGCCGGGGAGCTGTTTTTT
J gene: TRBJ2-2
V gene: TRBV7-8
clone size: -
D gene: -

CDR3 protein: CASNRNSVATEQFF
CDR3 DNA: TGTGCCAGTAATCGGAACAGCGTGGCGACGGAGCAGTTCTTC
J gene: TRBJ2-1
V gene: TRBV19
clone size: -
D gene: -

CDR3 protein: CASSSPGQGFDEQFF
CDR3 DNA: TGTGCCAGCAGTTCTCCGGGACAGGGTTTTGATGAGCAGTTCTTC
J gene: TRBJ2-1
V gene: TRBV6-1
clone size: many
D gene: TRBD1

CDR3 protein: CASSYKPAGYEQYF
CDR3 DNA: TGTGCCAGCAGTTATAAGCCAGCGGGCTACGAGCAGTACTTC
J gene: TRBJ2-7
V gene: TRBV6-1
clone size: many
D gene: -

CDR3 protein: CASSLAWGGVTEAFF
CDR3 DNA: TGTGCCAGCAGCTTGGCCTGGGGGGGCGTCACTGAAGCTTTCTTT
J gene: TRBJ1-1
V gene: TRBV5-8
clone size: -
D gene: -

CDR3 protein: CASSPPGQGLANEKLFF
CDR3 DNA: TGTGCCAGCAGCCCACCGGGACAGGGGTTGGCTAATGAAAAACTGTTTTTT
J gene: TRBJ1-4
V gene: TRBV7-9
clone size: -
D gene: TRBD1

CDR3 protein: CASSLLVGGEDTQYF
CDR3 DNA: TGTGCCAGCAGCTTATTGGTGGGAGGCGAAGATACGCAGTATTTT
J gene: TRBJ2-3
V gene: TRBV7-9
clone size: -
D gene: -

CDR3 protein: CASSLVGDTQYF
CDR3 DNA: TGCGCCAGCAGCTTGGTGGGCGATACGCAGTATTTT
J gene: TRBJ2-3
V gene: TRBV5-1
clone size: many
D gene: -

CDR3 protein: CATSAGYGYTF
CDR3 DNA: TGTGCCACCAGTGCGGGTTATGGCTACACCTTC
J gene: TRBJ1-2
V gene: TRBV24-1
clone size: many
D gene: -

CDR3 protein: CSVESVGKAGELFF
CDR3 DNA: TGCAGCGTTGAATCGGTAGGGAAGGCCGGGGAGCTGTTTTTT
J gene: TRBJ2-2
V gene: TRBV29-1
clone size: -
D gene: -

CDR3 protein: CASVGGGTEAFF
CDR3 DNA: TGTGCCAGTGTGGGAGGCGGCACTGAAGCTTTCTTT
J gene: TRBJ1-1
V gene: TRBV2
clone size: many
D gene: -

CDR3 protein: CAWSYNSNTEAFF
CDR3 DNA: TGTGCCTGGAGTTACAACTCGAACACTGAAGCTTTCTTT
J gene: TRBJ1-1
V gene: TRBV30
clone size: -
D gene: -

CDR3 protein: CSVEGQYGTPQETQYF
CDR3 DNA: TGCAGCGTTGAGGGACAGTACGGGACTCCGCAAGAGACCCAGTACTTC
J gene: TRBJ2-5
V gene: TRBV29-1
clone size: many
D gene: -

CDR3 protein: CASSVGEGEQYF
CDR3 DNA: TGTGCCAGCAGCGTAGGGGAGGGCGAGCAGTACTTC
J gene: TRBJ2-7
V gene: TRBV9
clone size: few
D gene: TRBD2

CDR3 protein: CASSASTTLYEQYF
CDR3 DNA: TGTGCCAGCAGCGCGAGTACCACTTTATACGAGCAGTACTTC
J gene: TRBJ2-7
V gene: TRBV7-2
clone size: -
D gene: -

CDR3 protein: CSERIWDRGQETQYF
CDR3 DNA: TGCAGCGAACGAATATGGGACAGGGGGCAAGAGACCCAGTACTTC
J gene: TRBJ2-5
V gene: TRBV29-1
clone size: many
D gene: TRBD1

CDR3 protein: CASSFRDLPYNEQFF
CDR3 DNA: TGTGCCAGCAGTTTCCGGGACTTACCTTACAATGAGCAGTTCTTC
J gene: TRBJ2-1
V gene: TRBV6-1
clone size: few
D gene: -

CDR3 protein: CASSSRGDSNQPQHF
CDR3 DNA: TGTGCCAGCAGTTCCCGAGGGGATAGCAATCAGCCCCAGCATTTT
J gene: TRBJ1-5
V gene: TRBV6-1
clone size: few
D gene: -

CDR3 protein: CSVELAGGTYGQYF
CDR3 DNA: TGCAGCGTTGAACTAGCGGGAGGTACATACGGGCAGTACTTC
J gene: TRBJ2-7
V gene: TRBV29-1
clone size: -
D gene: TRBD2

CDR3 protein: CASSTGGAQILYNEQFF
CDR3 DNA: TGCGCCAGCAGCACGGGCGGGGCCCAAATCCTCTACAATGAGCAGTTCTTC
J gene: TRBJ2-1
V gene: TRBV5-1
clone size: many
D gene: -

CDR3 protein: CASSQPRDRGYEQYF
CDR3 DNA: TGCGCCAGCAGCCAACCCCGGGACAGGGGGTACGAGCAGTACTTC
J gene: TRBJ2-7
V gene: TRBV4-1
clone size: many
D gene: TRBD1

CDR3 protein: CASSLRAQVATTWSGEQYF
CDR3 DNA: TGTGCCAGCAGTTTACGGGCCCAGGTCGCTACGACTTGGTCGGGAGAGCAGTACTTC
J gene: TRBJ2-7
V gene: TRBV27
clone size: many
D gene: -

CDR3 protein: CASRQGSDNSPLHF
CDR3 DNA: TGTGCCAGCCGCCAGGGTAGCGATAATTCACCCCTCCACTTT
J gene: TRBJ1-6
V gene: TRBV6-1
clone size: many
D gene: -

CDR3 protein: CASRIGSGTGEGYTF
CDR3 DNA: TGTGCCAGCAGGATAGGATCCGGGACAGGGGAAGGCTACACCTTC
J gene: TRBJ1-2
V gene: TRBV11-2
clone size: many
D gene: TRBD1

CDR3 protein: CASSGTSGTSGELFF
CDR3 DNA: TGTGCCAGCAGTGGGACTAGCGGGACTTCCGGGGAGCTGTTTTTT
J gene: TRBJ2-2
V gene: TRBV6-1
clone size: -
D gene: TRBD2

CDR3 protein: CASSPRVLGETQYF
CDR3 DNA: TGCGCCAGCAGTCCCCGGGTGCTAGGGGAGACCCAGTACTTC
J gene: TRBJ2-5
V gene: TRBV5-1
clone size: many
D gene: -

CDR3 protein: CASSLTGQGMHEQYF
CDR3 DNA: TGTGCCAGCAGTTTAACGGGACAGGGCATGCACGAGCAGTACTTC
J gene: TRBJ2-7
V gene: TRBV27
clone size: many
D gene: TRBD1

CDR3 protein: CASGAGTWSYGYTF
CDR3 DNA: TGTGCCAGCGGAGCGGGGACTTGGAGCTATGGCTACACCTTC
J gene: TRBJ1-2
V gene: TRBV6-2/TRBV6-3
clone size: many
D gene: -

CDR3 protein: CAWPNFGTGRSYEQYF
CDR3 DNA: TGTGCCTGGCCCAATTTCGGGACAGGGAGATCCTACGAGCAGTACTTC
J gene: TRBJ2-7
V gene: TRBV30
clone size: many
D gene: TRBD1

CDR3 protein: CASSVSNWGGETQYF
CDR3 DNA: TGTGCCAGCAGCGTTTCCAACTGGGGTGGGGAGACCCAGTACTTC
J gene: TRBJ2-5
V gene: TRBV9
clone size: few
D gene: -

CDR3 protein: CSVAGEDRDGTEAFF
CDR3 DNA: TGCAGCGTTGCGGGGGAGGACAGGGACGGCACTGAAGCTTTCTTT
J gene: TRBJ1-1
V gene: TRBV29-1
clone size: many
D gene: TRBD1

CDR3 protein: CASSPRRAYEQYF
CDR3 DNA: TGTGCCAGCAGCCCTCGGAGGGCCTACGAGCAGTACTTC
J gene: TRBJ2-7
V gene: TRBV11-2
clone size: many
D gene: -

CDR3 protein: CASSQGIPGNQPQHF
CDR3 DNA: TGTGCCAGCAGCCAAGGGATACCCGGCAATCAGCCCCAGCATTTT
J gene: TRBJ1-5
V gene: TRBV3-1
clone size: many
D gene: -

CDR3 protein: CASNSPASGSIFRADTQYF
CDR3 DNA: TGTGCCTCGAACTCCCCGGCTAGCGGGAGCATATTTCGGGCAGATACGCAGTATTTT
J gene: TRBJ2-3
V gene: TRBV30
clone size: many
D gene: TRBD2

CDR3 protein: CAIRPGGGYEQYF
CDR3 DNA: TGTGCCATCCGCCCCGGGGGCGGGTACGAGCAGTACTTC
J gene: TRBJ2-7
V gene: TRBV6-1
clone size: many
D gene: -

CDR3 protein: CASRPEGSGNQPQHF
CDR3 DNA: TGTGCCAGCAGGCCTGAGGGGTCGGGCAATCAGCCCCAGCATTTT
J gene: TRBJ1-5
V gene: TRBV6-1
clone size: many
D gene: -

CDR3 protein: CAWSGGGGNQPQHF
CDR3 DNA: TGTGCCTGGAGTGGCGGGGGCGGCAATCAGCCCCAGCATTTT
J gene: TRBJ1-5
V gene: TRBV30
clone size: -
D gene: -

CDR3 protein: CASSGRTGAATLNYGYTF
CDR3 DNA: TGTGCCAGCAGTGGTCGGACAGGGGCCGCCACCCTTAACTATGGCTACACCTTC
J gene: TRBJ1-2
V gene: TRBV2
clone size: many
D gene: TRBD1

CDR3 protein: CASSQVSGTPGEQYF
CDR3 DNA: TGTGCCAGCAGCCAAGTATCCGGGACCCCTGGGGAGCAGTACTTC
J gene: TRBJ2-7
V gene: TRBV3-1
clone size: many
D gene: -

CDR3 protein: CASTVAGGYNEQFF
CDR3 DNA: TGTGCCAGCACCGTAGCGGGAGGGTACAATGAGCAGTTCTTC
J gene: TRBJ2-1
V gene: TRBV11-1
clone size: many
D gene: TRBD2

CDR3 protein: CASSQSASDYGYTF
CDR3 DNA: TGTGCCAGCAGCCAAAGCGCCAGCGACTATGGCTACACCTTC
J gene: TRBJ1-2
V gene: TRBV16
clone size: many
D gene: -

CDR3 protein: CASSLAGGTLSVPQHF
CDR3 DNA: TGTGCCAGCAGTTTGGCGGGGGGGACTCTGTCTGTGCCCCAGCATTTT
J gene: TRBJ1-5
V gene: TRBV12-3/TRBV12-4
clone size: -
D gene: -

CDR3 protein: CASSPSAGAVAGELFF
CDR3 DNA: TGTGCCAGCAGCCCCTCGGCGGGAGCGGTAGCCGGGGAGCTGTTTTTT
J gene: TRBJ2-2
V gene: TRBV3-1
clone size: many
D gene: TRBD2

CDR3 protein: CASSVLPGLNMQFF
CDR3 DNA: TGTGCCAGCAGCGTCCTCCCGGGACTTAACATGCAGTTCTTC
J gene: TRBJ2-1
V gene: TRBV9
clone size: -
D gene: -

CDR3 protein: CATHRTGRFGYTF
CDR3 DNA: TGTGCCACGCATCGGACAGGACGGTTTGGCTACACCTTC
J gene: TRBJ1-2
V gene: TRBV19
clone size: many
D gene: TRBD1

CDR3 protein: CASTRLAENTGELFF
CDR3 DNA: TGTGCCAGCACCAGACTAGCGGAGAACACCGGGGAGCTGTTTTTT
J gene: TRBJ2-2
V gene: TRBV11-2
clone size: many
D gene: TRBD2

CDR3 protein: CASSPSLWVQETQYF
CDR3 DNA: TGTGCCAGCAGCCCTTCTCTCTGGGTACAAGAGACCCAGTACTTC
J gene: TRBJ2-5
V gene: TRBV12-3/TRBV12-4
clone size: -
D gene: -

CDR3 protein: CASSAEGGWRPVEQYF
CDR3 DNA: TGTGCCAGCAGCGCAGAGGGGGGGTGGAGGCCGGTGGAGCAGTACTTC
J gene: TRBJ2-7
V gene: TRBV5-4
clone size: -
D gene: -

CDR3 protein: CASRPTGVGSGYTF
CDR3 DNA: TGTGCCAGCAGGCCTACAGGGGTGGGAAGTGGCTACACCTTC
J gene: TRBJ1-2
V gene: TRBV3-1
clone size: many
D gene: TRBD1

CDR3 protein: CASSIGDLTDEQFF
CDR3 DNA: TGTGCCAGTAGTATAGGGGACCTCACCGATGAGCAGTTCTTC
J gene: TRBJ2-1
V gene: TRBV19
clone size: few
D gene: -